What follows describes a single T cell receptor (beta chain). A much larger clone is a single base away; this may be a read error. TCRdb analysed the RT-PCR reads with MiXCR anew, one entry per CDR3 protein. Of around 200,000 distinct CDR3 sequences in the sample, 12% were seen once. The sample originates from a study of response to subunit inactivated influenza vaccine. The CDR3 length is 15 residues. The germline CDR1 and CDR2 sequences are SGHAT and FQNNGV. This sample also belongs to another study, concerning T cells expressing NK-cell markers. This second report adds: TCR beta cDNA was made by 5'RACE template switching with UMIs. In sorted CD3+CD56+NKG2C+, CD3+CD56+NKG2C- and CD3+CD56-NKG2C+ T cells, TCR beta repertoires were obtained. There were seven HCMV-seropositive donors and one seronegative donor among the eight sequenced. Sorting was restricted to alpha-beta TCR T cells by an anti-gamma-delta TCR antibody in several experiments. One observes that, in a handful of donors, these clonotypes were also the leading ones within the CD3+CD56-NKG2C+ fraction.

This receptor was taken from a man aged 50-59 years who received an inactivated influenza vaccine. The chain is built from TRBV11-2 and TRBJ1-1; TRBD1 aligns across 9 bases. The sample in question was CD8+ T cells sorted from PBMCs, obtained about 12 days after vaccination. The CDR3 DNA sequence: TGTGCCAGCAGCTTAGCGACAGGGGGGAACACTGAAGTTTTCTTT. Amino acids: CASSLATGGNTEVFF.